A single sample gave rise to the 25 T cell receptor beta chains below, sequenced in a study of blood T cells in healthy people across ages (dated by TCRdb to 2014 to 2015). The receptor library was made with 5' RACE. Instrument used: Illumina HiSeq 2500. The second PCR ran for about 7 to 11 cycles and used a J-beta primer mix along with a sample-barcoded 5' primer. Starting from the raw public reads, TCRdb applied fastp trimming at Q25, assembled clones with MiXCR and retained in-frame beta chains. Each CDR3 protein gets just one entry, which takes the most common genes and DNA from the rows behind it. Present in this sample are around 670,000 distinct CDR3 sequences, about 30% of which were seen just once. Jointly, the top ten make up about 15% of the sample. What was sequenced was blood. Receptors originate from an elderly woman in good health.

Concerning this clonotype itself: Since a much larger clone is just one base distant, this may be a read error. The chain uses TRBV5-5 and TRBJ2-7; maybe TRBD2 (6 bases). CDR3 length: 15 amino acids. Deletions cut 4 bases from V and 3 bases from J, with 17 bases between. Germline V gene sequence: CDR1 SGHKS, CDR2 YYEKEE (reference sequence). In nucleotides, the CDR3 is TGTGCCAGCAGCATGCGGGGCGTCCTAGTCTACGAGCAGTACTTC. Residues: CASSMRGVLVYEQYF.

This clonotype was counted a few times. This chain connects TRBV30 to TRBJ2-7; D might be TRBD1 or TRBD2, each matching 5 bases. There are 14 residues in the CDR3. V shed 3 bases and J shed 3 bases, with 15 bases lying between them. Germline lookup yields CDR1 GTSNPN and CDR2 SVGIG (reference sequence). The CDR3 loop reads CAWSSGPTLYEQYF. DNA of the CDR3: TGTGCCTGGAGCTCGGGACCGACCCTCTACGAGCAGTACTTC. The full variable domain, rest sourced from reference TRBV30 and TRBJ2-7, is SQTIHQWPATLVQPVGSPLSLECTVEGTSNPNLYWYRQAAGRGLQLLFYSVGIGQISSEVPQNLSASRPQDRQFILSSKKLLLSDSGFYLCAWSSGPTLYEQYFGPGTRLTVT.

This clonotype was seen ten or more times. The chain combines TRBV6-2 or TRBV6-3 with TRBJ2-3, with TRBD1 matching 9 bases. The CDR3 covers 15 residues. Trimming cost V 7 bases and J 6 bases; bases outside gene matches: 11. The germline gives CDR1 MNHEY, CDR2 SVGEGT. CDR3 nucleotide sequence: TGTGCCAGCACCCCCCAGGGGACAGGGTACGATACGCAGTATTTT. Translating it yields CASTPQGTGYDTQYF.

Comment on this clonotype: One end of the junction fails to match germline, which may point to a read error. This chain uses TRBV9 with TRBJ2-2, with 7 nucleotides matching TRBD1. CDR3 length: 12 amino acids. The germline gives CDR1 SGDLS, CDR2 YYNGEE. CDR3 amino acids: CASQGVTGERFF. CDR3 coding DNA: TGTGCCAGCCAGGGGGTCACCGGGGAGCGGTTTTTT.

The V call is TRBV14, the J call TRBJ2-7, with D possibly TRBD2 on 7 matching bases. The CDR3 contains 15 residues. V was cut by 3 bases and J by 5 bases, with 17 bases left in between. Per germline, CDR1 SGHDN and CDR2 FVKESK. The CDR3 DNA is TGTGCCAGCAGCCACCCCTTGGGGGGGCCCCACGAGCAGTACTTC. Translation gives CASSHPLGGPHEQYF.

This clonotype was counted between two and nine times. The chain couples TRBV19 to TRBJ2-5, with 7 bases aligning to TRBD1. This CDR3 is 15 amino acids long. Looked up from germline, CDR1 is LNHDA and CDR2 is SQIVND (reference sequence). The V and J ends lost 5 bases and 11 bases, in that order; junction bases with no gene match: 17. CDR3 in DNA: TGTGCCAGTAGTCCGGGACAGAACGCCTACAATGAGCAGTACTTC. Translation gives CASSPGQNAYNEQYF.

This clonotype turned up a few times. The V and J genes are TRBV2 and TRBJ2-1; unclear D gene. The germline gives CDR1 SNHLY, CDR2 FYNNEI. Trimming stripped 8 bases from V and 10 bases from J, with 6 bases between. The CDR3 length is 9 residues. CDR3 nucleotides: TGTGCCAGCCGAGGCGAGCAGTTCTTC. The encoded protein is CASRGEQFF.

Many counts were recorded for this clonotype. V gene TRBV7-2 combines with J gene TRBJ1-5, with D tentatively TRBD1 (6 bases). Trimming shortened V by 1 base and J by 0 bases, and 7 bases separated the two germline ends. This CDR3 is built from 15 residues. In germline, CDR1 is SGHTA, CDR2 FQGNSA. The CDR3 reads CASSLGRGSNQPQHF. As DNA, the CDR3 is TGTGCCAGCAGCTTAGGCAGGGGTAGCAATCAGCCCCAGCATTTT.

This clonotype was counted a single time. Being one base from a much bigger clone, this may be a read error. This sequence joins TRBV27 and TRBJ1-4, with D hard to call. CDR3 length: 15 residues. Germline CDR1 is MNHEY and CDR2 is SMNVEV (reference sequence). The CDR3: CAGSFLSRSNEKLFF. The CDR3 DNA sequence: TGTGCCGGCAGTTTCCTAAGCAGGTCTAATGAAAAACTGTTTTTT.

In its sample, this clonotype was seen many times. V usage is TRBV10-3 and J usage is TRBJ2-2; perhaps TRBD1 as D (7 bases). Trimming cost V 5 bases and J 4 bases, with 17 bases left between them. Per the germline V gene, CDR1 is ENHRY and CDR2 is SYGVKD. This CDR3 spans 16 amino acids. The CDR3 loop is CAISFGGGQSTGELFF. CDR3 in DNA: TGTGCCATCAGTTTCGGAGGGGGCCAATCCACCGGGGAGCTGTTTTTT.

CDR3 residues: CASSPGQGIYGYTF. CDR3 nucleotides: TGCGCCAGCAGCCCGGGACAGGGGATCTATGGCTACACCTTC. V gene TRBV5-1 combines with J gene TRBJ1-2; the match to TRBD1 covers 10 bases. The germline gives CDR1 SGHRS, CDR2 YFSETQ. The CDR3 totals 14 residues. With V trimmed by 4 bases and J by 4 bases, 4 bases remained unmatched.

About this clonotype itself: A much larger clone lies one base from this, so it may be a read error. The rearrangement uses TRBV9 and TRBJ2-1, with 7 bases that match TRBD2. Germline CDR1 is SGDLS and CDR2 is YYNGEE. Losses at the gene ends were 4 bases for V and 10 bases for J; bases not matched to a gene: 5. The CDR3 length is 12 residues. The CDR3, as DNA: TGTGCCAGCAGCTCCTACGGGGGGGAGCAGTTCTTC. Protein: CASSSYGGEQFF.

CDR3 coding DNA: TGCAGTGCTAGAGCCACTTACAATGAGCAGTACTTC. Residues: CSARATYNEQYF. The chain recombines TRBV20-1 with TRBJ2-5; D gene ambiguous. Trimming pared 1 base from V and 11 bases from J, leaving 14 bases between. Germline V gene data show CDR1 as DFQATT and CDR2 as SNEGSKA (reference sequence). The CDR3 loop spans 12 amino acids.

The chain links TRBV5-1 to TRBJ2-1, with 7 bases fitting TRBD2. Germline V CDR1 and CDR2: SGHRS, YFSETQ. This CDR3 is built from 14 residues. The V segment lost 4 bases and the J segment 10 bases; nucleotides outside the gene matches: 11. The CDR3 is CASSPALGTIEQFF. CDR3 in DNA: TGCGCCAGCAGCCCCGCCTTAGGGACTATAGAGCAGTTCTTC.

This clonotype is a singleton in its sample. The V call is TRBV7-9, the J call TRBJ1-1; D is unclear. Per the germline V gene, CDR1 is SEHNR and CDR2 is FQNEAQ (reference sequence). Trimming cost V 11 bases and J 2 bases, with 18 bases left between them. CDR3 length equals 14 residues. CDR3 residues: CACSLAQVNTEAFF. The DNA of the CDR3 is TGTGCCTGTAGCTTAGCGCAGGTTAACACTGAAGCTTTCTTT.

The rearrangement links TRBV12-3 or TRBV12-4 to TRBJ1-2, with D hard to call. V lost 5 bases and J lost 8, with 18 bases in between. This CDR3 spans 14 amino acids. The CDR3 sequence is CASSDFPMGQGYTF. DNA of the CDR3: TGTGCCAGCAGTGATTTCCCAATGGGTCAGGGCTACACCTTC.

This clonotype has only one observation. V usage is TRBV7-2 and J usage is TRBJ2-3; TRBD2 is a possible D gene (5 bases). Germline V gene lookup returns CDR1 SGHTA and CDR2 FQGNSA. The length of the CDR3 is 16 residues. V lost 1 base and J lost 0, with 11 bases in between. The CDR3 spells CASSLGGVGSTDTQYF. The CDR3 bases are TGTGCCAGCAGCTTAGGGGGAGTGGGTAGCACAGATACGCAGTATTTT.

At least ten counts were recorded for this clonotype. The chain is built from TRBV12-3 or TRBV12-4 and TRBJ2-7; possible D gene TRBD2, 5 bases. Trimming cost V 1 base and J 6 bases, with 7 bases left between them. The CDR3 has 12 residues. The CDR3 nucleotides read TGTGCCAGCAGTTTAGGAGGGCGCGAGCAGTACTTC. This sequence encodes CASSLGGREQYF.

About this clonotype itself: A much larger clone sits a single nucleotide away, making a read error possible. The V gene is TRBV3-1, the J gene TRBJ2-1; D is possibly TRBD1 (6 bases). The CDR3 covers 12 residues. The germline V gene encodes CDR1 LGHDT and CDR2 YNNKEL (reference sequence). V was cut by 2 bases and J by 13 bases, with 12 bases left in between. The CDR3 coding sequence is TGTGCCAGCAGCCAACCCAGGGGATCCCAGTTCTTC. The encoded protein is CASSQPRGSQFF.

The rearrangement joins TRBV4-3 to TRBJ1-2; D ambiguous. CDR1 and CDR2 from the germline V gene are LGHNA and YSLEER. The CDR3 runs 15 residues. Deletions cut 4 bases from V and 6 bases from J, with 18 bases between. Here the CDR3 DNA reads TGCGCCAGCAGCCGAAACATCCGACCAAGGAATGGCTACACCTTC. Translated, it gives CASSRNIRPRNGYTF.

V is TRBV20-1 and J is TRBJ2-1, with a possible D match to TRBD2 (6 bases). V was cut by 1 base and J by 4 bases, with 14 bases left in between. This CDR3 has 15 residues. Germline V gene sequence: CDR1 DFQATT, CDR2 SNEGSKA (reference sequence). CDR3 in DNA: TGCAGTGCTAGAGGAGCGGGCCTAATATACAATGAGCAGTTCTTC. It codes for CSARGAGLIYNEQFF.

Comments on this clonotype: A read error may account for a junction end that differs from germline. The chain combines TRBV7-2 with TRBJ2-5; perhaps TRBD2 as D (6 bases). The length of the CDR3 is 15 residues. Germline V gene lookup returns CDR1 SGHTA and CDR2 FQGNSA. The CDR3 DNA reads TGCGCCAACAGACCGGGACTTGGGCCCTACAATGAGCAGTACTTC. Protein sequence: CANRPGLGPYNEQYF.

The chain couples TRBV27 to TRBJ2-2; 8 positions agree with TRBD2. The CDR3 has 16 amino acids. Germline trimming cut 6 bases from V and 6 bases from J; bases unmatched to any gene: 12. Germline loops: CDR1 MNHEY, CDR2 SMNVEV (reference sequence). In DNA form, the CDR3 reads TGTGCCAGCAGCCGATACTTAGCGGGGTCTCCCGGGGAGCTGTTTTTT. It codes for CASSRYLAGSPGELFF.

The chain links TRBV2 to TRBJ1-3; D not resolved. The germline CDR1 and CDR2 sequences are SNHLY and FYNNEI. V dropped 6 bases and J dropped 0 bases, with 12 bases sitting between them. The CDR3 is 15 amino acids. The CDR3 is CASRPAVVSGNTIYF. The CDR3, as DNA: TGTGCCAGCAGACCCGCCGTGGTCTCTGGAAACACCATATATTTT.

This clonotype was observed at least ten times. V is TRBV27 and J is TRBJ2-7; no reliable D call. The germline V gene has CDR1 MNHEY and CDR2 SMNVEV (reference sequence). This CDR3 contains 15 residues. Trimming pared 2 bases from V and 1 base from J, leaving 12 bases between. The CDR3 reads CASSLSPFLSYEQYF. DNA of the CDR3: TGTGCCAGCAGTTTAAGTCCGTTCTTATCCTACGAGCAGTACTTC.